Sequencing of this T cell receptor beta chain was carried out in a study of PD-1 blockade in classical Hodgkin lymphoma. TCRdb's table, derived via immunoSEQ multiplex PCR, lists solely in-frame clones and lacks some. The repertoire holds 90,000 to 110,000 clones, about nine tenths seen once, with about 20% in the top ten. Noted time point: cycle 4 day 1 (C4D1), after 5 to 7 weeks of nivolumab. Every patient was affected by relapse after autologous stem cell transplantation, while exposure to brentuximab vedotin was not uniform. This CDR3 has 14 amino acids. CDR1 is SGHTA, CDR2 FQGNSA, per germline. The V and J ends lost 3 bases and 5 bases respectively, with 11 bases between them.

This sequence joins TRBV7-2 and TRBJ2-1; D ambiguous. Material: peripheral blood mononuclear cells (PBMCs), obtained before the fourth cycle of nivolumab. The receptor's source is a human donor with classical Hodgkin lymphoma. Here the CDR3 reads CASSFLPPNNEQFF. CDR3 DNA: TGTGCCAGCAGCTTCCTACCGCCAAACAATGAGCAGTTCTTC.